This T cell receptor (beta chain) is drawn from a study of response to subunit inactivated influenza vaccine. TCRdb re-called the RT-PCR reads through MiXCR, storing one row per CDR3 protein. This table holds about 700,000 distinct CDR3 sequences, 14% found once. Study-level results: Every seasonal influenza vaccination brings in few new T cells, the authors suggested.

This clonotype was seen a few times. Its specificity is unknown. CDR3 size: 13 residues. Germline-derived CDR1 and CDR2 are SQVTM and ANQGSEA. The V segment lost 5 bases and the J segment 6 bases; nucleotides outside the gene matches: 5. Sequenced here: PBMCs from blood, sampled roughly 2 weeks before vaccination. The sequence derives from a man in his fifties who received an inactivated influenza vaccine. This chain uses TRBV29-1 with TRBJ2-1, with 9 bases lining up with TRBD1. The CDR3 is CSVRDRVGNEQFF. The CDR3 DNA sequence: TGCAGCGTTAGGGACAGGGTCGGCAATGAGCAGTTCTTC.